A selection of T cell receptor beta chains follows, all from one sample in a study of metastatic and nonmetastatic thyroid tumors. TCRdb reprocessed the PCR reads via MiXCR. Of about 8,000 clones in the sample, over 20% were seen once. The material sequenced was tumor tissue. Receptor source: a female donor with papillary thyroid cancer or a benign thyroid nodule (not recorded which). Some clones in this sample may be carry-over from other donors' samples. Both conserved end residues are part of each CDR3. The D gene is left open where the match is weak. Expanded clones get a size class; other rows say once, few or many, or leave the size out.

d_call clone_size j_call v_call cdr3_aa cdr3_nt
- large TRBJ1-2 TRBV10-3 CAISRRDNYGYTF TGTGCCATCAGCCGCAGGGATAACTATGGCTACACCTTC
TRBD2 - TRBJ2-7 TRBV9 CASSVEKPGTSVREQYF TGTGCCAGCAGCGTAGAAAAACCCGGGACTAGTGTGCGAGAGCAGTACTTC
TRBD1 once TRBJ1-1 TRBV7-9 CASSGQGENTEAFF TGTGCCAGCAGCGGACAGGGGGAGAACACTGAAGCTTTCTTT
- - TRBJ1-1 TRBV20-1 CSVAGNTEAFF TGCAGTGTTGCAGGAAACACTGAAGCTTTCTTT
TRBD1 medium-sized TRBJ1-2 TRBV20-1 CSARPGQGYGYTF TGCAGTGCTCGTCCGGGACAGGGTTATGGCTACACCTTC
- medium-sized TRBJ2-1 TRBV5-1 CASSLWQGTYNEQFF TGCGCCAGCAGCTTGTGGCAGGGAACATACAATGAGCAGTTCTTC
- medium-sized TRBJ1-2 TRBV5-1 CASSVGVNYGYTF TGCGCCAGCAGCGTGGGGGTTAACTATGGCTACACCTTC
- - TRBJ1-1 TRBV19 CASSIEGGTMGRNTEAFF TGTGCCAGTAGTATCGAAGGGGGGACAATGGGCCGGAACACTGAAGCTTTCTTT
- - TRBJ2-7 TRBV18 CASSQLPGPGNYEQYF TGTGCCAGCTCACAACTACCGGGACCGGGTAACTACGAGCAGTACTTC
- few TRBJ1-2 TRBV6-1 CASRQDGYAF TGTGCCAGCAGGCAAGATGGCTACGCCTTC
- few TRBJ1-5 TRBV28 CASSYSERGSNQPQHF TGTGCTAGCAGTTACTCCGAACGGGGGAGCAATCAGCCCCAGCATTTT
TRBD1 medium-sized TRBJ1-2 TRBV6-1 CASSEGPGGDYYGYTF TGTGCCAGCAGTGAAGGTCCAGGGGGCGATTACTATGGCTACACCTTC
TRBD1 few TRBJ1-1 TRBV6-1 CASSALGDSWNTEAFF TGTGCCAGCAGCGCGCTAGGGGACAGTTGGAACACTGAAGCTTTCTTT
TRBD2 many TRBJ2-7 TRBV4-2 CASSQDRVERGFYEQYF TGTGCCAGCAGCCAAGATCGGGTCGAGCGGGGGTTCTACGAGCAGTACTTC
- - TRBJ2-1 TRBV30 CARSVKGYRYNEQFF TGTGCCCGGAGTGTAAAAGGCTATCGGTACAATGAGCAGTTCTTC
- - TRBJ1-2 TRBV30 CAWIHGDSRGDNYGYTF TGTGCCTGGATTCATGGAGACTCGCGAGGGGACAACTATGGCTACACCTTC